The 20 T cell receptor beta chains below were found in one sample sequenced in a study of T-cell reconstitution after alpha-beta-depleted transplantation in children. Unique molecular identifiers were used in preparing the TCRbeta library. Via MiXCR, TCRdb re-called the PCR reads, giving one row per CDR3 protein. Here the sample spans some 260,000 distinct CDR3 sequences, 20% to 30% being singletons. Specimen: PBMCs, mostly from graft donor cells, collected 360 days after TCRalphabeta/CD19-depleted stem cell transplant. Receptors were obtained from a female patient aged 2 to 10 who had a stem cell transplant for congenital amegakaryocytic thrombocytopenia, so the T cells may come from the graft donor.

This clonotype was seen repeatedly, ten times or more. The chain uses TRBV12-3 or TRBV12-4 and TRBJ1-2; TRBD1 aligns across 7 bases. V lost 1 base to trimming and J lost 4 bases; unmatched junction nucleotides: 9. The CDR3 has 16 residues. The CDR3 nucleotides are TGTGCCAGCAGTTTAGGGTCGGGACAGCTACCCTATGGCTACACCTTC. Its protein is CASSLGSGQLPYGYTF.

This sequence joins TRBV7-2 and TRBJ2-5; 8 nucleotides match TRBD1. Germline trimming cut 0 bases from V and 4 bases from J; bases unmatched to any gene: 7. CDR3 length: 16 amino acids. Germline V gives CDR1 SGHTA, CDR2 FQGNSA. The CDR3 sequence is CASSLALAGGTETQYF. In nucleotides, the CDR3 is TGTGCCAGCAGCTTAGCGCTGGCAGGGGGCACAGAGACCCAGTACTTC.

This clonotype was observed a handful of times. The V call is TRBV28, the J call TRBJ2-3, with no clear D. The V and J ends lost 1 base and 7 bases respectively, with 12 bases between them. Germline V gene data show CDR1 as MDHEN and CDR2 as SYDVKM. This CDR3 has 14 amino acids. For the CDR3, the DNA is TGTGCCAGCAGTTTATCAGGTTGGCGTAATACGCAGTATTTT. Translation gives CASSLSGWRNTQYF.

This sequence joins TRBV6-2 or TRBV6-3 and TRBJ1-1, with D hard to call. CDR1 is MNHEY and CDR2 is SVGEGT in the germline V gene. V dropped 5 bases and J dropped 3 bases, with 7 bases sitting between them. The CDR3 covers 12 residues. Here the CDR3 reads CASSRRDTEAFF. The CDR3 DNA is TGTGCCAGCAGTAGGAGGGACACTGAAGCTTTCTTT.

This clonotype appeared a few times. The chain combines TRBV5-1 with TRBJ1-6; no firm D call. V lost 4 bases and J lost 0, with 17 bases in between. Germline values: CDR1 SGHRS, CDR2 YFSETQ. The CDR3 is 18 amino acids. The CDR3 is CASSLAPPTGSYNSPLHF. DNA of the CDR3: TGCGCCAGCAGCCTTGCTCCGCCGACCGGCTCCTATAATTCACCCCTCCACTTT.

The rearrangement links TRBV7-9 to TRBJ1-4; D not resolved. V was shortened by 7 bases and J by 8 bases, with 20 bases between the two germline ends. The CDR3 contains 15 residues. The germline gives CDR1 SEHNR, CDR2 FQNEAQ (reference sequence). CDR3 sequence (DNA): TGTGCCAGCACCCAAAGGCCGGAAGAAGGGGAAAAACTGTTTTTT. This encodes CASTQRPEEGEKLFF.

On this clonotype: A read error may explain this, as a much larger clone is one base away. The chain has TRBV4-2 and TRBJ2-7, with 7 bases matching TRBD1. CDR3 length: 15 amino acids. The junction had 11 bases not matched to a gene; V was cut back by 1 base and J by 8 bases. CDR1 is LGHNA, CDR2 YNFKEQ, per germline. CDR3 coding DNA: TGTGCCAGCAGCCAAGGGACAGGCCCCGTTTACAAGCAGTACTTC. This sequence encodes CASSQGTGPVYKQYF.

This clonotype turned up a few times. V usage is TRBV20-1 and J usage is TRBJ2-7; weak D call: TRBD1 (5 bases). This CDR3 spans 14 amino acids. V was cut by 3 bases and J by 3 bases, with 15 bases left in between. Germline-derived CDR1 and CDR2 are DFQATT and SNEGSKA (reference sequence). This CDR3 reads CSARRDSQYYEQYF. The CDR3 DNA sequence: TGCAGTGCTAGGCGAGACAGTCAATACTACGAGCAGTACTTC.

The chain recombines TRBV5-1 with TRBJ2-1; 15 nucleotides match TRBD2. Germline assignment: CDR1 SGHRS and CDR2 YFSETQ. The CDR3 spans 17 residues. The V gene end was trimmed by 4 bases and the J gene end by 9 bases; junction bases not matched to a gene: 11. CDR3 region: CASSEWAGLAGGVEQFF. The CDR3 coding sequence is TGCGCCAGCAGCGAATGGGCCGGACTAGCGGGAGGGGTTGAGCAGTTCTTC.

This clonotype was counted a few times. The chain has TRBV5-6 and TRBJ2-2; possible D gene TRBD1, 6 bases. The CDR3 covers 13 residues. The germline CDR1 and CDR2 sequences are SGHDT and YYEEEE. V was trimmed by 6 bases and J by 6 bases, leaving 12 bases between them. The CDR3 protein is CASTAAGAGELFF. CDR3 sequence (DNA): TGTGCCAGCACCGCCGCAGGGGCCGGGGAGCTGTTTTTT. Full variable domain (remainder filled in from reference TRBV5-6 and TRBJ2-2): DAGVTQSPTHLIKTRGQQVTLRCSPKSGHDTVSWYQQALGQGPQFIFQYYEEEERQRGNFPDRFSGHQFPNYSSELNVNALLLGDSALYLCASTAAGAGELFFGEGSRLTVL.

The chain joins TRBV7-8 to TRBJ2-1, with D maybe TRBD1 (5 bases). Germline V lookup: CDR1 SGHVS, CDR2 FQNEAQ. V gave up 3 bases and J gave up 9 bases, with 18 bases separating them. The CDR3 loop spans 15 amino acids. The CDR3 DNA sequence: TGTGCCAGCAGCTTTTGGGGCGAAGCTCTAGGTGAGCAGTTCTTC. It specifies CASSFWGEALGEQFF.

This clonotype was counted a single time. One end of the junction does not line up with germline, which may come from a read error. The chain is built from TRBV24-1 and TRBJ1-2, with TRBD1 as a possible D gene (5 bases). The CDR3 covers 15 residues. Germline CDR1 and CDR2: KGHDR and SFDVKD. The CDR3 nucleotides read TGTGCCACCAGTGGGGGCGGTTTGAGGGTCGATGGCTACAGCTTC. Amino acids: CATSGGGLRVDGYSF.

This chain links TRBV12-3 or TRBV12-4 with TRBJ1-2; no clear D. Between the trimmed V and J ends, which lost 4 bases and 0 bases, there was a span of 6 bases. The CDR3 spans 13 residues. The DNA of the CDR3 is TGTGCCAGCAGTTCAGAGCCTAACTATGGCTACACCTTC. Its translation is CASSSEPNYGYTF.

Only a few counts were recorded for this clonotype. V is TRBV4-3 and J is TRBJ2-7; no definite D call. Deletions cut 1 base from V and 2 bases from J, with 12 bases between. CDR3 length: 15 residues. Looked up from germline, CDR1 is LGHNA and CDR2 is YSLEER. The CDR3: CASSQVRSSPYEQYF. In DNA, the CDR3 is TGCGCCAGCAGCCAAGTTAGGAGCAGTCCCTACGAGCAGTACTTC.

This clonotype has more than one count but fewer than ten. The chain is built from TRBV6-5 and TRBJ1-6, with 9 bases aligning to TRBD1. V trimming: 4 bases; J trimming: 6 bases; junction bases outside the gene matches: 1. Germline V gene data show CDR1 as MNHEY and CDR2 as SVGAGI. This CDR3 contains 14 residues. CDR3 protein: CASSWDRANSPLHF. DNA for the CDR3: TGTGCCAGCAGTTGGGACAGGGCTAATTCACCCCTCCACTTT.

There are a few counts of this clonotype. V is TRBV7-7 and J is TRBJ2-2; D remains unclear. Germline assignment: CDR1 SSHAT and CDR2 FNYEAQ (reference sequence). The CDR3 extends over 14 amino acids. Trimming took off 8 bases at V and 0 bases at J, with 10 bases between the two ends. The DNA for the CDR3 is TGTGCCAGCGCACTGTTCGCGAACACCGGGGAGCTGTTTTTT. It encodes CASALFANTGELFF.

There are a few counts of this clonotype. The chain carries TRBV20-1 and TRBJ1-3; the D gene is possibly TRBD1 (6 bases). This CDR3 spans 15 amino acids. V was clipped by 6 bases and J by 0 bases, with 15 bases between them. Germline V CDR1 and CDR2: DFQATT, SNEGSKA (reference sequence). In nucleotides, the CDR3 is TGCAGTGCCCTCGACAGGCCGAGCTCTGGAAACACCATATATTTT. Its protein is CSALDRPSSGNTIYF.

This clonotype has a handful of counts. The chain recombines TRBV20-1 with TRBJ2-7; 8 bases map to TRBD2. CDR3 length equals 15 residues. Germline V gives CDR1 DFQATT, CDR2 SNEGSKA (reference sequence). Trimming cost V 1 base and J 0 bases; bases outside gene matches: 5. CDR3 DNA: TGCAGTGCTAGAGGTCTAGCGGGCCTCTCCTACGAGCAGTACTTC. This encodes CSARGLAGLSYEQYF.

This clonotype has only a few counts. The chain has TRBV7-2 and TRBJ2-5, with 9 bases that match TRBD1. The CDR3 is 15 amino acids. Germline lookup yields CDR1 SGHTA and CDR2 FQGNSA. Germline trimming cut 4 bases from V and 5 bases from J; bases unmatched to any gene: 8. CDR3 residues: CASSSYRGRWETQYF. As DNA, the CDR3 is TGTGCCAGCAGCTCCTACAGGGGGCGCTGGGAGACCCAGTACTTC.

This clonotype was found a few times. V and J are TRBV29-1 and TRBJ1-2; a possible D gene is TRBD1 (5 bases). Germline CDR1 is SQVTM and CDR2 is ANQGSEA. The CDR3 length is 12 residues. Trimming left V 2 bases short and J 4 bases short, with 8 bases between. CDR3 loop: CSVERGVYGYTF. CDR3 bases: TGCAGCGTTGAACGGGGGGTCTATGGCTACACCTTC. The variable domain in full, with the rest retrieved from reference TRBV29-1 and TRBJ1-2, is SAVISQKPSRDICQRGTSLTIQCQVDSQVTMMFWYRQQPGQSLTLIATANQGSEATYESGFVIDKFPISRPNLTFSTLTVSNMSPEDSSIYLCSVERGVYGYTFGSGTRLTVV.